This T cell receptor (beta chain) is drawn from a study of CD8 T cells in ankylosing spondylitis. Overall study findings and caveats: Roughly 8 highly homologous variants made up a TCR beta motif that seemed to typify ankylosing spondylitis blood.

The V gene's germline CDR1 is DFQATT and CDR2 SNEGSKA (reference sequence). The CDR3 has 16 amino acids. The V segment lost 1 base and the J segment 2 bases; nucleotides outside the gene matches: 7. TCR beta libraries were made by quantitative 5'-RACE with molecular barcodes. Each CDR3 protein is one row after TCRdb ran MiXCR on the 5' RACE reads. This table holds more than 650,000 distinct CDR3 sequences, 12% found once. There are a few counts of this clonotype. Antigen unknown. This chain uses TRBV20-1 with TRBJ2-5, with 10 bases matching TRBD2. This TCR was recovered from a male donor with ankylosing spondylitis. The sample was blood, either unsorted or a sorted T cell fraction (not recorded which). Here the CDR3 reads CSARVLLAGAQETQYF. CDR3 bases: TGCAGTGCTAGAGTCTTGCTAGCGGGGGCACAAGAGACCCAGTACTTC.